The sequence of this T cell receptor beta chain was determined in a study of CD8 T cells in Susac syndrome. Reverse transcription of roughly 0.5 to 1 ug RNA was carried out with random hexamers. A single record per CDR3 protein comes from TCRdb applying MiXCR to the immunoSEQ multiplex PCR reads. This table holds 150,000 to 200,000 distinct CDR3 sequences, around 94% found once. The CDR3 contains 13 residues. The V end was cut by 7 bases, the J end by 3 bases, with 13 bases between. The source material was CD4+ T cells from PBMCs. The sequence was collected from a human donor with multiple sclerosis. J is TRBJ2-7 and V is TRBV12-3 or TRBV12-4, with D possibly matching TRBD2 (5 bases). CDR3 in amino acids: CASKEYGDYEQYF. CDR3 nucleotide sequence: TGTGCCAGCAAAGAGTACGGGGACTACGAGCAGTACTTC.